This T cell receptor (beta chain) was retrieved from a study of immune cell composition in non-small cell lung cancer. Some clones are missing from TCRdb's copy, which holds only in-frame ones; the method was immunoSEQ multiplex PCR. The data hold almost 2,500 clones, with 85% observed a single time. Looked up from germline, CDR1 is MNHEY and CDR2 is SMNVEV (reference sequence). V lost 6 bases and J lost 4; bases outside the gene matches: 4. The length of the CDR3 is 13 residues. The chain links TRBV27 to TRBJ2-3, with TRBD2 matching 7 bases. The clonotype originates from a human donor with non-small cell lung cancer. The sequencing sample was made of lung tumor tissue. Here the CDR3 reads CASRKTSADTQYF. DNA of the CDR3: TGTGCCAGCAGAAAAACTAGCGCAGATACGCAGTATTTT.